The 15 T cell receptor beta chains in this list originate from one sample, sequenced in a study of T cells in localized non-small cell lung cancer. Sequenced by immunoSEQ multiplex PCR; TCRdb stores in-frame clones only, minus some. Of approximately 67,000 clones detected, around four fifths appear once; the ten largest clones hold about 13%. The starting material was peripheral blood, obtained before any cancer treatment. These receptors were collected from a female donor at least 60 years old with stage I lung adenocarcinoma.

The V call is TRBV9, the J call TRBJ2-7; D not resolved. Trimming shortened V by 0 bases and J by 5 bases, and 12 bases separated the two germline ends. The germline CDR1 and CDR2 sequences are SGDLS and YYNGEE. CDR3 length: 14 amino acids. The CDR3 DNA follows: TGTGCCAGCAGCGTAGAGACGGGTTCGGACGAGCAGTACTTC. Translating it yields CASSVETGSDEQYF.

This chain connects TRBV14 to TRBJ1-1; perhaps TRBD1 as D (5 bases). CDR1 is SGHDN and CDR2 is FVKESK in the germline V gene. This CDR3 is 15 amino acids long. The V gene lost 3 bases and the J gene lost 1 base, with 12 bases spanning the gap. CDR3 loop: CASSHGGASNTEAFF. CDR3 nucleotides: TGTGCCAGCAGCCATGGCGGGGCATCGAACACTGAAGCTTTCTTT.

On this clone itself: Other nucleotide sequences in the sample specify the same CDR3. The chain recombines TRBV11-3 with TRBJ1-1; a weak D match, TRBD1 (5 bases). Between the trimmed V and J ends, which lost 3 bases and 1 base, there was a span of 6 bases. Germline CDR1 SGHNT, CDR2 YENEEA. This CDR3 spans 13 amino acids. The CDR3 is CASSFGQNTEAFF. CDR3 sequence (DNA): TGTGCCAGCAGCTTCGGACAGAACACTGAAGCTTTCTTT.

The chain couples TRBV18 to TRBJ2-6; D remains unclear. CDR3 length equals 16 residues. The ends were cut back, 1 base at V and 2 bases at J, with 9 bases in the middle. The germline gives CDR1 KGHSH, CDR2 LQKENI. The CDR3 spells CASSPLGSTGANVLTF. The CDR3 nucleotides read TGTGCCAGCTCACCACTAGGGTCGACTGGGGCCAACGTCCTGACTTTC.

This chain links TRBV10-3 with TRBJ1-1; 9 nucleotides match TRBD1. Germline lookup yields CDR1 ENHRY and CDR2 SYGVKD. The CDR3 contains 15 residues. The V segment lost 6 bases and the J segment 1 base; nucleotides outside the gene matches: 6. This CDR3 is CAIRSPGQGNTEAFF. CDR3 in DNA: TGTGCCATCAGATCTCCGGGACAGGGGAACACTGAAGCTTTCTTT.

This chain connects TRBV7-9 to TRBJ1-3; D call uncertain. The CDR3 runs to 18 residues. Germline-derived CDR1 and CDR2 are SEHNR and FQNEAQ (reference sequence). The germline V and J ends were trimmed by 4 bases and 1 base, with 20 bases remaining between them. For the CDR3, the DNA is TGTGCCAGCAGCTCATCACTGACTCTTTCCAGTTCTGGAAACACCATATATTTT. Translating gives CASSSSLTLSSSGNTIYF. The full variable domain, in which reference TRBV7-9 and TRBJ1-3 provide the parts outside the CDR3, is DTGVSQNPRHKITKRGQNVTFRCDPISEHNRLYWYRQTLGQGPEFLTYFQNEAQLEKSRLLSDRFSAERPKGSFSTLEIQRTEQGDSAMYLCASSSSLTLSSSGNTIYFGEGSWLTVV.

Written as DNA, the CDR3 is TGTGCCAGCAGCTTCTTACCTAGCGGCGGGGGGGCCTACAATGAGCAGTTCTTC. It specifies CASSFLPSGGGAYNEQFF. The chain has TRBV11-2 and TRBJ2-1; 9 bases map to TRBD2. From germline, CDR1 is SGHAT and CDR2 FQNNGV. V lost 3 bases, J lost 2 bases, and 11 bases stayed unmatched. The CDR3 consists of 18 residues.

The chain is built from TRBV27 and TRBJ1-4; 9 bases align to TRBD1. V trimming: 7 bases; J trimming: 6 bases; junction bases outside the gene matches: 6. The CDR3 loop spans 14 amino acids. Germline V gene lookup returns CDR1 MNHEY and CDR2 SMNVEV (reference sequence). The CDR3 sequence: CASKTRTGDEKLFF. The CDR3 DNA reads TGTGCCAGCAAAACACGGACAGGGGATGAAAAACTGTTTTTT.

The chain is built from TRBV4-2 and TRBJ1-3; D gene uncertain. Germline V gives CDR1 LGHNA, CDR2 YNFKEQ. The CDR3 is 15 residues long. V was shortened by 6 bases and J by 0 bases, with 12 bases between the two germline ends. The CDR3 here is CASRRDGISGNTIYF. CDR3 sequence (DNA): TGTGCCAGCAGGCGAGACGGGATCTCTGGAAACACCATATATTTT.

This clone came up once. The CDR3 DNA reads TGTGCCAGCTCACCACCCGGGACAAATGGCTACACCTTC. Amino acids: CASSPPGTNGYTF. This rearrangement joins TRBV18 to TRBJ1-2; weak D call: TRBD1 (6 bases). V was cut by 0 bases and J by 6 bases, with 8 bases left in between. CDR1 and CDR2 from the germline V gene are KGHSH and LQKENI. This CDR3 has 13 residues.

The chain combines TRBV6-5 with TRBJ2-6; possible D gene TRBD1, 5 bases. V was cut by 6 bases and J by 0 bases, with 9 bases left in between. Germline values: CDR1 MNHEY, CDR2 SVGAGI. This CDR3 spans 15 amino acids. The CDR3 DNA reads TGTGCCAGCAGCTATGACAGCTCTGGGGCCAACGTCCTGACTTTC. Translating gives CASSYDSSGANVLTF.

J is TRBJ1-6 and V is TRBV25-1; D call uncertain. Germline V gives CDR1 MGHDK, CDR2 SYGVNS. There are 13 residues in the CDR3. V was clipped by 3 bases and J by 3 bases, with 3 bases between them. As DNA, the CDR3 is TGTGCCAGCAGTGAGGTCTATAATTCACCCCTCCACTTT. It encodes CASSEVYNSPLHF.

J is TRBJ2-2 and V is TRBV27; no firm D call. Germline-derived CDR1 and CDR2 are MNHEY and SMNVEV (reference sequence). V shed 8 bases and J shed 7 bases, with 14 bases lying between them. This CDR3 region has 13 residues. CDR3 DNA sequence: TGTGCCAGCGCGGTCGGGCATGGCGGGGAGCTGTTTTTT. As protein: CASAVGHGGELFF.

The chain carries TRBV11-2 and TRBJ2-5, with D perhaps matching TRBD1 (5 bases). V dropped 1 base and J dropped 7 bases, with 13 bases sitting between them. The CDR3 has 14 amino acids. CDR1 and CDR2 (germline): SGHAT, FQNNGV. The CDR3 reads CASSLVTLQGTQYF. The CDR3 DNA is TGTGCCAGCAGCTTAGTAACCCTCCAGGGGACCCAGTACTTC.

J is TRBJ2-7 and V is TRBV2; no definite D call. This CDR3 region has 12 residues. Trimming pared 6 bases from V and 4 bases from J, leaving 10 bases between. Germline V CDR1 and CDR2: SNHLY, FYNNEI. Written as DNA, the CDR3 is TGTGCCAGCAGCTTCACTAATTACGAGCAGTACTTC. Its protein product is CASSFTNYEQYF. Full variable domain (missing parts from reference TRBV2 and TRBJ2-7): EPEVTQTPSHQVTQMGQEVILRCVPISNHLYFYWYRQILGQKVEFLVSFYNNEISEKSEIFDDQFSVERPDGSNFTLKIRSTKLEDSAMYFCASSFTNYEQYFGPGTRLTVT.